This TCR beta chain was identified during a study of shared T cell receptors in the human thymus. This clone was picked up one time. The CDR3 is 17 residues long. This table comes from immunoSEQ multiplex PCR, and its TCRdb copy is limited to in-frame clones, with some not included. The data hold approximately 400,000 clones, with over 90% observed a single time. The J gene is TRBJ2-1, the V gene TRBV21-1; TRBD1, the D gene given by the table, was not confirmed from the DNA. TRBV21-1 is labeled a pseudogene. The origin of this receptor is a human donor. The specimen sequenced was thymocytes. DNA of the CDR3: TGTGCCAGCAGCAAAGCGCTCGGAGACAGCTCCTACAATGAGCAGTTCTTC. This codes for CASSKALGDSSYNEQFF.